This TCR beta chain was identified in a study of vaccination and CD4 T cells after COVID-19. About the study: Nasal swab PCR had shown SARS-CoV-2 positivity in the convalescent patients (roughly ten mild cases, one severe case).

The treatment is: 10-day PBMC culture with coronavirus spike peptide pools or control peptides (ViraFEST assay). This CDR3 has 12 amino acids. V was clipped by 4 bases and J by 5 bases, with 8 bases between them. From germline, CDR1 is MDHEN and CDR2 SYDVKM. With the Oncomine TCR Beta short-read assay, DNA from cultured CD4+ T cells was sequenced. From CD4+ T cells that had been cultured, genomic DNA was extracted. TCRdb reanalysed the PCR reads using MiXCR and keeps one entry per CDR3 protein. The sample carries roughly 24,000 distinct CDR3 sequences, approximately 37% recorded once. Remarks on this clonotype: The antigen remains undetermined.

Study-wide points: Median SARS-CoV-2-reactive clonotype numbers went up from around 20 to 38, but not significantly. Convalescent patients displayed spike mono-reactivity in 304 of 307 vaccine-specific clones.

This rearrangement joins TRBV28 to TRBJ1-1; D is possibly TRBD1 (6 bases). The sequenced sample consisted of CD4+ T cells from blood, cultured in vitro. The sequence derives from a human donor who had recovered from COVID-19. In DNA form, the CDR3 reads TGTGCCAGCAGTTATACAGGGACTGAAGCTTTCTTT. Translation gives CASSYTGTEAFF.